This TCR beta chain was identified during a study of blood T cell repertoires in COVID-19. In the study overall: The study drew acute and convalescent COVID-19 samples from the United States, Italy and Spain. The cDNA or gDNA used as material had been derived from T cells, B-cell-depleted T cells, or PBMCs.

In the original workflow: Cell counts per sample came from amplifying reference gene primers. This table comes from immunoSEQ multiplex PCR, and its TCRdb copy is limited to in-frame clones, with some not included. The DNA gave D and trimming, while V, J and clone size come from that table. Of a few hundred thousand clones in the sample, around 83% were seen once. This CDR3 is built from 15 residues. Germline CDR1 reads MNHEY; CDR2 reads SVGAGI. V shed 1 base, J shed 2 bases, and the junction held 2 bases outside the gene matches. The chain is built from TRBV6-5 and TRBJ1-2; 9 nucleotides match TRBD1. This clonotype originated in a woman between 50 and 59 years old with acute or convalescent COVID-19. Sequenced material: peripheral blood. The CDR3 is CASSYYRGQNYGYTF. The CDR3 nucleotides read TGTGCCAGCAGTTACTACAGGGGGCAGAACTATGGCTACACCTTC.